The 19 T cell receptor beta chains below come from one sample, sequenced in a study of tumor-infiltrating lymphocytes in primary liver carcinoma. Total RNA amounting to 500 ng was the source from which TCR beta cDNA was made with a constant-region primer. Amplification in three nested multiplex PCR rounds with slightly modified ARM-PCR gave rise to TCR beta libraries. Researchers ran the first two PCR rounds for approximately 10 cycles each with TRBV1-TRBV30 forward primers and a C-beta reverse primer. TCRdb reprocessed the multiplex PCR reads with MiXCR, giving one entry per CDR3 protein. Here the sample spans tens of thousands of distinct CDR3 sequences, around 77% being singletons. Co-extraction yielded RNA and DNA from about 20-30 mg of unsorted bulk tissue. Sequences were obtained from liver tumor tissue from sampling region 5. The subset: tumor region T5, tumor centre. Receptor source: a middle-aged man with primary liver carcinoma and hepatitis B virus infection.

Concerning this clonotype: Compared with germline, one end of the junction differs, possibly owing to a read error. CDR3 protein: CGSSTGLNTEAFF. In nucleotides, the CDR3 is TGTGGCAGCAGCACGGGTTTGAACACTGAAGCCTTCTTT. The genes are TRBV11-3 and TRBJ1-1; D uncertain. The CDR3 is made up of 13 amino acids. Germline V lookup: CDR1 SGHNT, CDR2 YENEEA.

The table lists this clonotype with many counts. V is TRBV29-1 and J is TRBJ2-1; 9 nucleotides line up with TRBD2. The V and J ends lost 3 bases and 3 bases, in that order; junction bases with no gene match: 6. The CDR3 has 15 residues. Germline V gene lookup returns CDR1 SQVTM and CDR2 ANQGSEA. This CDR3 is CSVDSRREGYNEQFF. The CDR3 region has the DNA TGCAGCGTTGATTCTCGGCGGGAGGGCTACAATGAGCAGTTCTTC.

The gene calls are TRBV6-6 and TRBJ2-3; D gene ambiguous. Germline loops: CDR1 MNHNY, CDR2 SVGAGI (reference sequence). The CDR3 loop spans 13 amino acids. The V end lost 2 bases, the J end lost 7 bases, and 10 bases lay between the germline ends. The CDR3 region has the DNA TGTGCCAGCAGTTACCCAACGACATATACGCAGTATTTT. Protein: CASSYPTTYTQYF.

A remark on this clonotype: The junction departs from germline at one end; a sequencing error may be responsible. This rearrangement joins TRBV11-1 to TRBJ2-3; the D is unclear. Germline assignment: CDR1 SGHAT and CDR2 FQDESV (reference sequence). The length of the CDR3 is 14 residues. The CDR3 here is CASSPPPIADTQYF. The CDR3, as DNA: TGTGCCAGCAGCCCACCCCCTATAGCAGACACGCAGTATTTT.

CDR3 nucleotides: TGTGACATCCTCTCTGGGGCCAACGTCCTGACTTTC. This translates into CDILSGANVLTF. The V call is TRBV30, the J call TRBJ2-6; D remains ambiguous. The CDR3 extends over 12 amino acids. The germline CDR1 and CDR2 sequences are GTSNPN and SVGIG (reference sequence).

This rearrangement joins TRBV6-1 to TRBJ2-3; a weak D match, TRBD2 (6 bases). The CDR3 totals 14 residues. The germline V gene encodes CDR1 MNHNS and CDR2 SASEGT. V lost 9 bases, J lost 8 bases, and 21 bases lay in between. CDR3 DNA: TGTGCCAGTGAAAGTGGGAGTAGTAGCGGTACGCAGTATTTT. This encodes CASESGSSSGTQYF.

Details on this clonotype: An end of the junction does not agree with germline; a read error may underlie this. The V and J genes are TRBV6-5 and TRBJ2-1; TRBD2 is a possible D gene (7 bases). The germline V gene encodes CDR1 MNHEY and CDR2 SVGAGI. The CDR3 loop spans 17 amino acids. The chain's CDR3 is CASSKSSVRGGYNGQFF. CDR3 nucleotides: TGTGCCAGCAGTAAATCTAGCGTGAGGGGGGGGTACAATGGGCAGTTCTTC.

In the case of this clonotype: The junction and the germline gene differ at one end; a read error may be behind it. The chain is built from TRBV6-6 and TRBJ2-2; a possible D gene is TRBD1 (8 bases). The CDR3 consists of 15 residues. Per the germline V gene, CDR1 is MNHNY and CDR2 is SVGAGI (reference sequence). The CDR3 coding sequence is TGTACCAGCACTACAGGGGGGGCGAACACCTGGGGGCTGTTTTTT. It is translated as CTSTTGGANTWGLFF.

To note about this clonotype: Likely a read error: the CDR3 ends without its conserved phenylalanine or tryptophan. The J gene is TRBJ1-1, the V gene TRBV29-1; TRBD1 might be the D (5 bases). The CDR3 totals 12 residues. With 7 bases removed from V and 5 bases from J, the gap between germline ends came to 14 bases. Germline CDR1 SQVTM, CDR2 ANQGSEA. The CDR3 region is CSARWGETEAFS. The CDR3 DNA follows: TGCAGCGCTCGATGGGGCGAGACTGAAGCTTTCTCT.

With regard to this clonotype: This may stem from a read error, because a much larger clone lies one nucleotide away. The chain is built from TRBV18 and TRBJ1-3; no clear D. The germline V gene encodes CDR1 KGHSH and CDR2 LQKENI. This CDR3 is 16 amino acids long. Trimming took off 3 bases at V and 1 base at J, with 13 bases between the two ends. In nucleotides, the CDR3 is TGTGCCAGCTCACCCGAGCAGGACTTTTCTGGAAACACCATATATTTT. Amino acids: CASSPEQDFSGNTIYF.

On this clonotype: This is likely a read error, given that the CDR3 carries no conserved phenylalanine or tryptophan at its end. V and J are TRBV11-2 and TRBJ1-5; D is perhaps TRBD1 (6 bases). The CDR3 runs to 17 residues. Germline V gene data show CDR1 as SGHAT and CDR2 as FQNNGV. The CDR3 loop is CGISLVGVTGSNQPQHL. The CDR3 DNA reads TGTGGAATCAGCTTAGTAGGGGTAACAGGGAGCAATCAGCCCCAGCATCTT.

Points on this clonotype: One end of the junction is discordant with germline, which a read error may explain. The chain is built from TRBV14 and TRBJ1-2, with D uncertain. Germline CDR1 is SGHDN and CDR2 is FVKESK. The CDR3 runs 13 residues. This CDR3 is CAISQASAGGYTF. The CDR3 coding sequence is TGTGCCATCAGCCAGGCGAGTGCGGGTGGCTATACCTTC.

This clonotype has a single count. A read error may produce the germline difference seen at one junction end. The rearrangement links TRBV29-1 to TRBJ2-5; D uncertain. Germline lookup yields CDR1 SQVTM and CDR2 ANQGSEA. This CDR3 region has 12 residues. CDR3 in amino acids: CSVAKRQETQHF. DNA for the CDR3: TGCAGCGTTGCGAAAAGGCAGGAGACCCAGCACTTC.

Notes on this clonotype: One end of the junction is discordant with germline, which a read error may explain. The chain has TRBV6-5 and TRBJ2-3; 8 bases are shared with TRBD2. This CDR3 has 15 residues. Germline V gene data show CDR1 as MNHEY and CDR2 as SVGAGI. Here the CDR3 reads CASSLSTGGSDTQCF. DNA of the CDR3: TGTGCCAGCAGTCTCTCGACGGGGGGGTCGGATACGCAGTGTTTT.

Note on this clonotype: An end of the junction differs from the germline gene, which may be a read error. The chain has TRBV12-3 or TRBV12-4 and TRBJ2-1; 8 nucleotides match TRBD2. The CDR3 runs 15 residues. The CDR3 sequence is CAISLSGGPNNEQFF. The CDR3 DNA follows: TGTGCCATCAGTTTATCGGGAGGGCCTAACAATGAGCAGTTCTTC.

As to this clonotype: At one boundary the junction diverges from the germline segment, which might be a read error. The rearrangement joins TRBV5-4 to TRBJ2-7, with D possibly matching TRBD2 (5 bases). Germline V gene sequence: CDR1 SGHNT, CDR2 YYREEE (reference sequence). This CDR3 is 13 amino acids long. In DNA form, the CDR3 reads TGTGCCAGCAGCTTGGACGGGATCCACGAGAAGTACTTC. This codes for CASSLDGIHEKYF.

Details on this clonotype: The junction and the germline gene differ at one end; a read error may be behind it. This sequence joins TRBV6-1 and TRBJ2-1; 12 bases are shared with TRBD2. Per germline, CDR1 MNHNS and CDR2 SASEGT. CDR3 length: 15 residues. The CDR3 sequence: CASSWGTSGFNVQFF. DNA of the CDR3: TGTGCCAGTAGTTGGGGGACTAGCGGGTTTAATGTGCAGTTCTTC.

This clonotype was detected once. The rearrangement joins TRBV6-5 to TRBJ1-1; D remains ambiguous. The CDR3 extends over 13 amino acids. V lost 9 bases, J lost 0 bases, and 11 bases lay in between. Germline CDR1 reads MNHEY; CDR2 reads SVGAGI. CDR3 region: CASRLAVNTEAFF. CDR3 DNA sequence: TGTGCCAGTAGGTTGGCTGTGAACACTGAAGCTTTCTTT.

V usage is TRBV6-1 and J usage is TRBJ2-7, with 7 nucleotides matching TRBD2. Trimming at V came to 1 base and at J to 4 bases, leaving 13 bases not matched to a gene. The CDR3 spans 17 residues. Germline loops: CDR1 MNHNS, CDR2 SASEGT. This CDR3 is CASSEGAGGGNEYEQYF. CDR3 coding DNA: TGTGCCAGCAGTGAAGGGGCTGGCGGGGGTAACGAGTACGAGCAGTACTTC.